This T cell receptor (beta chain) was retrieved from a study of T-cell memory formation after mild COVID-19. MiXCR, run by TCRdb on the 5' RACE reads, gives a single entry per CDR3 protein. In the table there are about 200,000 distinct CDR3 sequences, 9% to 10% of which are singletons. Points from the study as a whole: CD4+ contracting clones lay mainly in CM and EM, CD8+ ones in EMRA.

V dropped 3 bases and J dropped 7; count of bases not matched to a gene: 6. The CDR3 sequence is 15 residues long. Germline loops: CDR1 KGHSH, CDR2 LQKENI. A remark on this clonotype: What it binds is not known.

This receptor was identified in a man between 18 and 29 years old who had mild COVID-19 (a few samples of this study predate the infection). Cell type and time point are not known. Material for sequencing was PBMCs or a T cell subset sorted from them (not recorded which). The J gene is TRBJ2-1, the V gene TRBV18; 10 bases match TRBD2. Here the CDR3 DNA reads TGTGCCAGCTCACCGTCCAGCGGGGGGGAAAATGAGCAGTTCTTC. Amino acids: CASSPSSGGENEQFF.